This TCR beta chain is from a study of cytomegalovirus exposure and HLA in healthy donors (dated by TCRdb to about 2017). The study in broad terms: An earlier analysis of a few hundred of the donors reported approximately 260 Gb of sequence data and 100 million to 120 million unique TCR beta sequences obtained from some 170 million T cells. Approximately 300 gigabases of sequencing data and approximately 91 million unique TCR sequences made up an early release that covered about 640 HLA-typed donors. Of the 398 genotyped donors, around 81% fell in the genetic ancestry cluster associated with self-reported Caucasian donors. The aim of the study was to test whether cataloging public T cell receptors could identify signatures of past pathogen exposure. Using immunosequencing, the study profiled T cell repertoires from fewer than 850 subjects and related those repertoires to cytomegalovirus serostatus. A separate validation cohort of 100 to 150 different subjects was used in addition to the 666-subject first cohort. To predict cytomegalovirus infection status, the study combined high-throughput TCR immunosequencing, statistical association of individual TCRs with disease status, and machine learning. To study patterns of TCR occurrence, a later analysis re-analyzed previously published TCR beta repertoires from 700 or so donors and added high-resolution HLA genotyping. The later analysis used no new phenotypic data to find candidate immune exposures, relying instead on TCR beta sequences and their occurrence across donors. An earlier analysis of 587 of the donors used high-throughput TCR beta sequencing to judge whether each TCR beta V gene segment behaved as functional or pseudogenic. Donor age, sex, ethnicity and CMV serostatus were compiled alongside the repertoire data. In a later genetic analysis, genome-wide SNP genotypes for about 65% of the roughly 670 donors were used, and that subset was treated as a discovery cohort. All discovery cohort repertoires had been generated on a single sequencing platform. Both class I and class II loci were covered by HLA typing, at four-digit resolution. The number of typed donors differed by locus: 629-630 for A, B, C, DRB1 and DQB1; 522 for DQA1; 606 for DPA1; and about 470 for DPB1. Because of strong linkage in the cohort, 5 or 6 DR-DQ haplotypes were treated as single units for association and clustering. Among some 400 genotyped donors of the cohort, an average of around 250,000 unique TCR beta nucleotide sequences was sequenced per donor, of which about 18% were non-productive.

CDR3 length: 16 amino acids, cysteine to phenylalanine. Only the CDR3 region is kept as DNA, spanning 48 bases read in frame from base 1. In the germline V gene, CDR1 corresponds to MGHRA and CDR2 to YSYEKL. Germline trimming amounts to 3 bases on V and 0 bases on J, with 4 as the count of junction bases outside the gene matches. In total, fewer than 750 healthy bone marrow donors made up the cohort. At the time of sampling, every cohort member was nominally healthy, though immune exposures that went unrecorded were likely present. The donor tested CMV seronegative and was one of the 352 seronegative cohort members. Each donor provided a peripheral blood sample, and peripheral blood mononuclear cells were used for TCR beta sequencing. The Qiagen DNeasy Blood Extraction Kit was used to extract genomic DNA from the blood cell samples. To prepare the library, the immunoSEQ multiplex PCR assay was applied. A mixture of 60 forward primers for TCR Vbeta segments and 13 reverse primers for TCR Jbeta segments was used in the multiplex PCR. The CDR3 region of rearranged TCR beta genes was amplified from genomic DNA with a multiplex PCR assay. The amplified TCR beta libraries were sequenced on the Illumina HiSeq System as 87-base-pair reads. Processing in the source paper ran as follows. Across the 670 or so repertoires, a later analysis counted roughly 84 million unique TCR beta chains, approximately 10 million of which were shared by at least two donors. To remove PCR and sequencing errors, raw reads were error-corrected and collapsed into unique sequences using a nearest-neighbor algorithm that merged closely related sequences. V, D and J gene segments were assigned by aligning CDR3 sequences to IMGT reference sequences. For a sequence to be retained, a match of at least six nucleotides to both a V gene segment and a J gene segment was required. Rearrangements were called productive when the CDR3 lacked stop codons and stayed in frame with V and J; all others were non-productive. CDR3 was defined according to IMGT convention as the region running from the second conserved V-encoded cysteine to the conserved J-encoded phenylalanine. In an earlier analysis of 587 of the donors, sequences lacking an unambiguous match to a single V gene segment were excluded. In an earlier analysis of 587 of the donors, V segments were called functional above 56.7% productive rearrangements and were called segregating when the between-donor standard deviation exceeded 5%. A statistical classification framework was built for diagnosing cytomegalovirus status from the catalog of TCR beta chain sequences. In a later analysis, TCR nucleotide sequences were compared against IMGT/GENE-DB human TR gene sequences so that V and J genes could be assigned. The TCRdist pipeline was used in a later analysis to assign CDR3 sequences and most-parsimonious VDJ recombination scenarios. A later analysis defined each TCR beta chain by its CDR3 amino acid sequence plus V-gene family, and excluded reads lacking a unique V-gene family. In a later analysis, a few hundred highly shared, low-generation-probability nucleotide sequences were removed to address suspected cross-contamination and a sequencing artifact. In a later analysis, a clonal expansion index for each public chain was calculated from normalized within-repertoire ranks of inferred template counts. In a later analysis, generation probabilities were computed with a VDJ recombination model fitted to out-of-frame rearrangements, and the resulting probabilities were checked against IGoR. Hypergeometric tests were used in a later analysis to score TCR-TCR, TCR-HLA and TCR-CMV co-occurrence, with a repertoire-size bias correction applied to the TCR pairs. False discovery rates were estimated in a later analysis by permuting HLA or CMV assignments 20 times. A later analysis grouped co-occurring TCRs with DBSCAN, adding TCRdist sequence similarity when clustering within HLA-allele-positive subsets. For co-occurrence clustering, repertoires with fewer than 30,000 or more than 120,000 public chains were excluded, along with roughly 5 repertoires with anomalous nucleotide sharing. The source is immuneACCESS, and TCRdb retained only in-frame sequences with V and J called. Part of the clones is not carried over; for the studies checked, unresolved V genes explain less than half of this, and the remainder is unexplained. The DNA gave D and trimming, while V, J and clone size come from that table. This sample holds around 85,000 clones; around three quarters were observed only once. The ten most abundant clones make up 6% to 8% of the sample.

What the work shows at the level of the full study, not this receptor alone: Immune exposure information for the cohort was limited to CMV serostatus. In vitro tests confirmed that a few of the cytomegalovirus-associated TCR beta chains recognize cytomegalovirus antigens. Cytomegalovirus status was reported to be diagnosed by the classifier with high specificity and sensitivity in both the original and validation cohorts. In a later analysis, HLA-associated TCR beta chains were found to be more clonally expanded and to have lower generation probabilities than equally common non-associated chains. In a later analysis, the rate of TCR association differed among HLA loci, with DRB1 alleles having the most associated TCRs and HLA-C alleles having the fewest. The study gave a list of some 150 TCR beta chains associated with cytomegalovirus. Assigning TCR associations to individual alleles was difficult when HLA alleles, especially DR and DQ, strongly co-occurred. A further reported finding was that TCR beta sequences accurately predicted the HLA-A and HLA-B alleles for most subjects in the first cohort. A later analysis reported that several top co-occurrence clusters appeared linked to parvovirus B19, influenza, CMV and Epstein-Barr virus. According to a later analysis, most CMV-associated TCR beta chains appeared to be HLA-restricted, and the HLA associations seemed to be driven largely by CMV exposure. Because HLA typing was unavailable for some donors at each locus, only the typed subset was used in association tests. A group of highly shared sequence variants was considered likely to be a technical artifact of the sequencing pipeline. V-gene and J-gene trimming of TCR beta chains was associated with a missense DCLRE1C variant in a later genetic analysis, and the association was replicated in an independent cohort. In this cohort, only TCR beta chains were sequenced, and detectable features were limited by the absence of alpha or paired-chain data. Some IMGT-functional V segments, including TRBV6-2 and TRBV6-3, could not be distinguished by the 87-base-pair reads and were therefore excluded. Sequencing depth was assumed to be roughly uniform across donors in the presence/absence analyses, though that assumption may not hold. Because counts were too low, about 15 rarely observed V segments, including chromosome 9 orphons, were left out of the earlier analysis of a few hundred of the donors. According to a later genetic analysis, donors in an Asian-associated ancestry cluster had fewer N-insertions in productive TCRs than the roughly 700-donor mean. Correlated functional status among segregating V segments might be attributable to linkage disequilibrium, but an unknown experimental factor could not be ruled out. Across donors, most TCR sequences were observed very rarely, whereas some public TCRs were present in many individuals. The authors suggested that the approach could potentially be extended to other disease states and immunological phenotypes. An earlier analysis of approximately 500 of the donors showed that most TCR beta V segments appeared in productive rearrangements either about 87% or about 30% of the time, which broadly matched IMGT annotations. At a false discovery rate of 0.05, a later analysis linked under 20,000 TCR beta sequences to specific HLA alleles.

As to this clone: The antigen it recognizes is unknown. Base qualities were left out, and no much larger clone turns up one base away.

This receptor was identified in a man younger than 40 in good health and CMV-seronegative. Recombination linked TRBV4-1 to TRBJ2-7; a stretch of 11 junction bases matches TRBD2. What was sequenced was PBMCs. The CDR3 region: CASSQTLAGASYEQYF. The sequenced DNA is TGCGCCAGCAGCCAGACACTAGCGGGGGCCTCCTACGAGCAGTACTTC.